This is a list of T cell receptor beta chains from one sample in a study of CD8 T cells in ankylosing spondylitis. TCRdb itself ran the 5' RACE reads through MiXCR, one entry per CDR3 protein. Here the sample spans more than 200,000 distinct CDR3 sequences, around 25% being singletons. Material: blood, either unsorted or a sorted T cell fraction (not recorded which). The origin of the receptors is a male donor with ankylosing spondylitis or in good health (not recorded which). Both conserved end residues are part of each CDR3. The D gene is left open where the match is weak. Clone sizes are given selectively: once, few, many, or a class where the clone is expanded.

DNA	CDR3	size	D	V	J
TGTGCCAGCAGTTTACGGGAAAGGGACTACGAGCAGTACTTC	CASSLRERDYEQYF	many	-	TRBV12-3/TRBV12-4	TRBJ2-7
TGTGCCAGCAGCTTAATGGGTGCGTCAGATACGCAGTATTTT	CASSLMGASDTQYF	-	-	TRBV7-2	TRBJ2-3
TGCAGTGGTGTGCGGGGGAGCTACCAAGAGACCCAGTACTTC	CSGVRGSYQETQYF	many	TRBD2	TRBV20-1	TRBJ2-5
TGCAGTGCTAACTTACCGGGCCTTAGCTCCTACAATGAGCAGTTCTTC	CSANLPGLSSYNEQFF	many	-	TRBV20-1	TRBJ2-1
TGCAGTGCTAGCCCCCGGGGCGTCAGCACAGATACGCAGTATTTT	CSASPRGVSTDTQYF	few	-	TRBV20-1	TRBJ2-3
TGCAGTGCTAGAGATGGTGGGACAGGCAGTCAGCCCCAGCATTTT	CSARDGGTGSQPQHF	many	TRBD1	TRBV20-1	TRBJ1-5
TGTGCCAGCAGTTACTCCGGGTCCCGAAATGAGCAGTTCTTC	CASSYSGSRNEQFF	few	-	TRBV6-5	TRBJ2-1
TGTGCCAGCAGCTTAGGTGGACAGGGGTCTCCAGATACGCAGTATTTT	CASSLGGQGSPDTQYF	-	TRBD1	TRBV11-2	TRBJ2-3
TGTGCCAGCAGCCACCTAAACACCGGGGAGCTGTTTTTT	CASSHLNTGELFF	once	-	TRBV5-5	TRBJ2-2
TGTGCCAGCAGTCCAAGGACTGGAGTCGGGACCCAGTACTTC	CASSPRTGVGTQYF	few	-	TRBV12-3/TRBV12-4	TRBJ2-5
TGTGCCAGCAGCTGGACAGGGGCAAACACTGAAGCTTTCTTT	CASSWTGANTEAFF	-	TRBD1	TRBV7-3	TRBJ1-1
TGCAGTGCTAGAAAACAGGGTTCCTACAATGAGCAGTTCTTC	CSARKQGSYNEQFF	-	-	TRBV20-1	TRBJ2-1
TGTGCCAGCAGTTACGGGGCGAGGGGAACCTACGAGCAGTACTTC	CASSYGARGTYEQYF	many	-	TRBV6-5	TRBJ2-7
TGTGCCAGCTCACCAATGGGTCAACCGAACACCGGGGAGCTGTTTTTT	CASSPMGQPNTGELFF	many	-	TRBV18	TRBJ2-2
TGCAGTGCCCAGAGGGGGGAGGAGACCCAGTACTTC	CSAQRGEETQYF	-	-	TRBV20-1	TRBJ2-5
TGCAGTGCTAGAGCTTCGAGGGCTGGAAACACCATATATTTT	CSARASRAGNTIYF	few	-	TRBV20-1	TRBJ1-3
TGTGCCAGCAGGACAGGGGGAAACACAGATACGCAGTATTTT	CASRTGGNTDTQYF	-	TRBD1	TRBV6-1	TRBJ2-3
TGCAGTGCTAGAAGGGGACTGCCCCGAGAAGCTTTCTTT	CSARRGLPREAFF	-	-	TRBV20-1	TRBJ1-1
TGCAGCGTTGAAGACGGGGGTGGCTTGGGCTACACCTTC	CSVEDGGGLGYTF	few	-	TRBV29-1	TRBJ1-2
TGTGCCAGCAAACAGGCTGTTTATGGCTACACCTTC	CASKQAVYGYTF	few	-	TRBV6-1	TRBJ1-2
TGTGCCAGCAGCGCAATAAACAGGGCTGAGCAGTTCTTC	CASSAINRAEQFF	many	-	TRBV5-5	TRBJ2-1
TGTGCCAGCAGTTACAGGACTTACACAGATACGCAGTATTTT	CASSYRTYTDTQYF	few	-	TRBV2	TRBJ2-3
TGCAGTGCTAGACCCTCCTTCGGGGGGGCGAACTACAATGAGCAGTTCTTC	CSARPSFGGANYNEQFF	many	TRBD2	TRBV20-1	TRBJ2-1